Below, 16 T cell receptor beta chains from the same sample are listed, as sequenced in a study of early T cells in non-severe SARS-CoV-2 infection. TCRdb analysed the 5' RACE reads with MiXCR anew, one entry per CDR3 protein. The sample carries over 20,000 distinct CDR3 sequences, 4.5% recorded once. The specimen sequenced was whole blood. The receptors originated from an adult who was a healthcare worker with PCR-confirmed SARS-CoV-2 infection or an uninfected control (not recorded which).

This clonotype was picked up many times. This chain connects TRBV9 to TRBJ1-2, with D unresolved. The V and J ends lost 4 bases and 4 bases respectively, with 23 bases between them. This CDR3 region has 17 residues. Germline V gives CDR1 SGDLS, CDR2 YYNGEE. CDR3 protein: CASSISGGRQGRYGYTF. The CDR3 DNA reads as TGTGCCAGCAGCATTAGTGGAGGGCGACAAGGACGCTATGGCTACACCTTC.

This chain connects TRBV28 to TRBJ1-1; 9 bases line up with TRBD1. Trimming at V came to 5 bases and at J to 8 bases, leaving 9 bases not matched to a gene. Per the germline V gene, CDR1 is MDHEN and CDR2 is SYDVKM. This CDR3 region has 14 residues. The CDR3 coding sequence is TGTGCCAGCAGTCTAGTGACAGGGGGGACCGAAGCTTTCTTT. Amino acid sequence: CASSLVTGGTEAFF.

As for this clonotype: A much larger clone differs by one base, so this may be a read error. The CDR3 here is CASSTSTGPGELFF. The CDR3 DNA reads TGTGCCAGCAGCACCTCGACAGGGCCCGGGGAGCTGTTTTTT. This chain connects TRBV9 to TRBJ2-2; 7 nucleotides agree with TRBD1. V shed 4 bases, J shed 6 bases, and the junction held 6 bases outside the gene matches. Germline V gene sequence: CDR1 SGDLS, CDR2 YYNGEE. The CDR3 contains 14 residues.

This clonotype was observed many times. The chain's CDR3 is CASSVAVQGVEYF. In DNA form, the CDR3 reads TGTGCCAGCAGCGTAGCGGTGCAGGGGGTTGAGTACTTC. This chain connects TRBV9 to TRBJ2-7; TRBD1 matches 7 bases. Germline V CDR1 and CDR2: SGDLS, YYNGEE. The V segment lost 0 bases and the J segment 11 bases; nucleotides outside the gene matches: 8. CDR3 size: 13 residues.

This clonotype occurred many times. The rearrangement links TRBV28 to TRBJ2-6; D could derive from TRBD1 or TRBD2 (5 bases each). CDR1 and CDR2 from the germline V gene are MDHEN and SYDVKM. The CDR3 length is 18 residues. V lost 2 bases to trimming and J lost 2 bases, with 16 bases between them. The CDR3 DNA reads TGTGCCAGCAGTTTAGGGCTGGGGCGAGGGACTGGGGCCAACGTCCTGACTTTC. Translation: CASSLGLGRGTGANVLTF.

In its sample, this clonotype was seen many times. This chain connects TRBV7-2 to TRBJ1-1; D gene unclear. This CDR3 is built from 12 residues. V was clipped by 2 bases and J by 8 bases, with 9 bases between them. Per germline, CDR1 SGHTA and CDR2 FQGNSA. The chain's CDR3 is CASSLREVEAFF. Here the CDR3 DNA reads TGTGCCAGCAGCTTAAGGGAGGTCGAAGCTTTCTTT.

J is TRBJ2-1 and V is TRBV18; D assignment may be TRBD1 or TRBD2 (5 bases each). The CDR3 contains 15 residues. Per germline, CDR1 KGHSH and CDR2 LQKENI. V was pared by 3 bases and J by 5 bases, with 14 bases between. CDR3 nucleotides: TGTGCCAGCTCACCTATAGGGACGGTAAACAATGAGCAGTTCTTC. Translating gives CASSPIGTVNNEQFF.

This rearrangement joins TRBV7-2 to TRBJ2-2; 12 nucleotides agree with TRBD2. Losses at the gene ends were 2 bases for V and 2 bases for J; bases not matched to a gene: 9. CDR1 and CDR2 from the germline V gene are SGHTA and FQGNSA. This CDR3 spans 19 amino acids. CDR3 nucleotides: TGTGCCAGCAGCTTATCCTCGACTAGCGGGGGACTAAACACCGGGGAGCTGTTTTTT. As protein: CASSLSSTSGGLNTGELFF.

In its sample, this clonotype ranks as medium-sized. The V and J genes are TRBV10-2 and TRBJ1-1; 10 nucleotides align to TRBD1. CDR3 length equals 15 residues. Losses at the gene ends were 3 bases for V and 7 bases for J; bases not matched to a gene: 8. CDR1 is WSHSY and CDR2 is SAAADI in the germline V gene. This CDR3 reads CASSDPGQGRVEAFF. The DNA for the CDR3 is TGCGCCAGCAGTGACCCGGGACAGGGGAGGGTTGAAGCTTTCTTT.

This clonotype was recorded at least ten times. The chain recombines TRBV30 with TRBJ2-7; D is unclear. V lost 4 bases and J lost 2, with 9 bases in between. This CDR3 region has 12 residues. Germline CDR1 GTSNPN, CDR2 SVGIG (reference sequence). CDR3 nucleotide sequence: TGTGCCTGGATAGGCAGTCCCTACGAGCAGTACTTC. Its protein product is CAWIGSPYEQYF.

V gene TRBV29-1 combines with J gene TRBJ2-7, with 7 bases that match TRBD1. CDR1 is SQVTM, CDR2 ANQGSEA, per germline. V lost 6 bases to trimming and J lost 3 bases; unmatched junction nucleotides: 8. CDR3 length: 13 residues. The CDR3 sequence: CSVRLAGGYEQYF. Written as DNA, the CDR3 is TGCAGCGTGAGGTTGGCAGGGGGCTACGAGCAGTACTTC.

This clonotype was seen many times. The rearrangement uses TRBV5-1 and TRBJ2-3; D is unresolved. Germline CDR1 and CDR2: SGHRS and YFSETQ. This CDR3 comprises 14 residues. Trimming stripped 4 bases from V and 0 bases from J, with 9 bases between. The CDR3 region is CASSEIPSTDTQYF. CDR3 nucleotide sequence: TGCGCCAGCAGCGAAATTCCTAGCACAGATACGCAGTATTTT.

The table lists this clonotype with many counts. The chain joins TRBV7-6 to TRBJ2-1; 9 bases line up with TRBD2. Germline V gene data show CDR1 as SGHVS and CDR2 as FNYEAQ. The CDR3 length is 17 residues. The V segment lost 1 base and the J segment 0 bases; nucleotides outside the gene matches: 4. CDR3 sequence reads: CASSLEGGGASYNEQFF. In DNA form, the CDR3 reads TGTGCCAGCAGCTTAGAAGGCGGGGGGGCCTCCTACAATGAGCAGTTCTTC.

The sample holds a few counts of this clonotype. This chain links TRBV10-2 with TRBJ2-3; no firm D call. CDR3 size: 18 residues. The ends were cut back, 2 bases at V and 4 bases at J, with 22 bases in the middle. In germline, CDR1 is WSHSY, CDR2 SAAADI. The CDR3 DNA reads TGCGCCAGCAGTGAGCCCCCGCCTCTAAGGGTTCGGGCAGATACGCAGTATTTT. Protein: CASSEPPPLRVRADTQYF.

This clonotype appeared many times. The J gene is TRBJ2-3, the V gene TRBV4-3, with a tentative D call TRBD2 (6 bases). The CDR3 loop spans 16 amino acids. Between the trimmed V and J ends, which lost 5 bases and 3 bases, there was a span of 18 bases. CDR1 and CDR2 from the germline V gene are LGHNA and YSLEER. The CDR3, as DNA: TGCGCCAGCAGCAATACCCTGATGCGGGGTACAGATACGCAGTATTTT. Residues: CASSNTLMRGTDTQYF.

This clonotype has just a few counts. The chain uses TRBV5-1 and TRBJ2-5; D gene ambiguous. CDR3 size: 14 residues. CDR1 and CDR2 from the germline V gene are SGHRS and YFSETQ. Trimming pared 4 bases from V and 2 bases from J, leaving 12 bases between. The CDR3 nucleotides read TGCGCCAGCAGCCTTGATTTAGGGCAAGAGACCCAGTACTTC. Encoded protein: CASSLDLGQETQYF.